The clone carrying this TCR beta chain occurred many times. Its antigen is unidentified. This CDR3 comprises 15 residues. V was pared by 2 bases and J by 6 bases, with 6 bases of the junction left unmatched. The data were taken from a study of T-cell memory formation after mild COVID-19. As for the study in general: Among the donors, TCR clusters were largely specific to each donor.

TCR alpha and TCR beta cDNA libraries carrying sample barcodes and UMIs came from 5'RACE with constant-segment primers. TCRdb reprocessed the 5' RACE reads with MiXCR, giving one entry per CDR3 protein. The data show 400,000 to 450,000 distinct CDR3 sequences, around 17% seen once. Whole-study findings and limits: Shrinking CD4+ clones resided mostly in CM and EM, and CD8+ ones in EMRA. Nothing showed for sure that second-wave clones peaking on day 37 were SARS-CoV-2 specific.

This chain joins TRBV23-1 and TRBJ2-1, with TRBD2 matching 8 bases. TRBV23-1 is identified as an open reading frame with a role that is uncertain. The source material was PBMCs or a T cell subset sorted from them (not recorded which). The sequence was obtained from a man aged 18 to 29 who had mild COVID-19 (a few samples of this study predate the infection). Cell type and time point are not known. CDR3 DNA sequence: TGCGCCAGCAGTCAAAGGCGGGGGGCCCGCAATGAGCAGTTCTTC. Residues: CASSQRRGARNEQFF.